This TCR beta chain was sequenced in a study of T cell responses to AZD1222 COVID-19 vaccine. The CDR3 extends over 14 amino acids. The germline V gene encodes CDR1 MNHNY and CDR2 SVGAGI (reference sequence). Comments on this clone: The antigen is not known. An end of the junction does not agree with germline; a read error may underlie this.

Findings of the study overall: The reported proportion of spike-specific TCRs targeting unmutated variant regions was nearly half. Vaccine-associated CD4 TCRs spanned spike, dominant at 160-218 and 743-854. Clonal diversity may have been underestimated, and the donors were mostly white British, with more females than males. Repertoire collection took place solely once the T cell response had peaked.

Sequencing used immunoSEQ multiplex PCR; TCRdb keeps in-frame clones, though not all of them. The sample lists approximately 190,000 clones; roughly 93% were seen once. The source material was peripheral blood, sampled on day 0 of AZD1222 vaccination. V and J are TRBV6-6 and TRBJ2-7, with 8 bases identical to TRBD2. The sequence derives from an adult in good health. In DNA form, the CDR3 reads TGTGCCAGGGAACCTAGCGGGCCCTCCCACGAGCAGTACTTC. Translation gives CAREPSGPSHEQYF.